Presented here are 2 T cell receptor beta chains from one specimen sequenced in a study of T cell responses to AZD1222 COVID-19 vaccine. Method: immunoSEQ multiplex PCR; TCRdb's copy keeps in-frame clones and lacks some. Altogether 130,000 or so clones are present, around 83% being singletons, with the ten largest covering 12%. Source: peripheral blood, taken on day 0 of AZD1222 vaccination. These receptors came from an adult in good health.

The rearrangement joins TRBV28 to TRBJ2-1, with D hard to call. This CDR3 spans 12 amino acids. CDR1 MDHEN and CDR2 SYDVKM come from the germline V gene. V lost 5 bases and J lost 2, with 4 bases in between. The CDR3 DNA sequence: TGTGCCAGCAGTCTTACCTACAATGAGCAGTTCTTC. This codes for CASSLTYNEQFF.

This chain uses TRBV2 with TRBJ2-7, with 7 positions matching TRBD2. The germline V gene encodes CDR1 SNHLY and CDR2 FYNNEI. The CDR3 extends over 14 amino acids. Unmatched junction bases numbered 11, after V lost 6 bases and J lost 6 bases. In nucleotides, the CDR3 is TGTGCCAGCAGCGCCCAGGCGGGAGAACTCGAGCAGTACTTC. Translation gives CASSAQAGELEQYF.